The clone carrying this T cell receptor beta chain was recorded once. The antigen remains unidentified. It was the roughly 110-subject validation cohort, separate from the roughly 700-subject first cohort, to which the donors belonged. Losses at the gene ends were 0 bases for V and 4 bases for J; bases not matched to a gene: 11. CDR3 length equals 18 residues. Germline values: CDR1 SGDLS, CDR2 YYNGEE. This record comes from a study of cytomegalovirus exposure and HLA in healthy donors. General observations from the study: The study recorded 160 or so TCR beta chains that were cytomegalovirus-associated.

The method was immunoSEQ multiplex PCR; TCRdb's version includes in-frame clones alone and lacks a portion of them. The data contain 280,000 or so clones, 88% of them singletons. The sample comprised PBMCs. This TCR came from a woman aged 18-29 years in good health and CMV-seronegative. This rearrangement joins TRBV9 to TRBJ2-1; 9 bases fit TRBD2. In DNA form, the CDR3 reads TGTGCCAGCAGCGTAGGAGAGGCGGGAGGGCCGTATTACAATGAGCAGTTCTTC. Encoded protein: CASSVGEAGGPYYNEQFF.